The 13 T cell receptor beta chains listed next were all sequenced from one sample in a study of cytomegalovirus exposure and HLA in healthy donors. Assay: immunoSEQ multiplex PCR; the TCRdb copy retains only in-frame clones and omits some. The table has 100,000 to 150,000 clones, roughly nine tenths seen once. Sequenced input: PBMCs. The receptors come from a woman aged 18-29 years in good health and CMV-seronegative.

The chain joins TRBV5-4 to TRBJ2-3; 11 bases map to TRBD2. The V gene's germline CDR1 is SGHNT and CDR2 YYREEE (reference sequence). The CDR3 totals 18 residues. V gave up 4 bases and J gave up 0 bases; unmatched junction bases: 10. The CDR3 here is CASSHRLAGLSSTDTQYF. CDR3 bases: TGTGCCAGCAGCCATCGACTAGCGGGACTCTCTAGCACAGATACGCAGTATTTT.

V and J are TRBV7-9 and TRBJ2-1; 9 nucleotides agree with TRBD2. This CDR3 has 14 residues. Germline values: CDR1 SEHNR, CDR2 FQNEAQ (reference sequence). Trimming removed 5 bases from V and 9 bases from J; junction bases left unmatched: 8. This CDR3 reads CASSPSGILVEQFF. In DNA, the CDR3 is TGTGCCAGCAGCCCTAGCGGGATATTAGTTGAGCAGTTCTTC.

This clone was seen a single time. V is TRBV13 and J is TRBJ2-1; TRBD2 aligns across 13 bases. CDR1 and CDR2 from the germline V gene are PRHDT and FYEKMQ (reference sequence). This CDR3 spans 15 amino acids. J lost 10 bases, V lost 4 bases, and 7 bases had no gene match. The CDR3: CASSSGLAGVREQFF. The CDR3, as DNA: TGTGCCAGCAGCTCCGGACTAGCGGGAGTAAGAGAGCAGTTCTTC.

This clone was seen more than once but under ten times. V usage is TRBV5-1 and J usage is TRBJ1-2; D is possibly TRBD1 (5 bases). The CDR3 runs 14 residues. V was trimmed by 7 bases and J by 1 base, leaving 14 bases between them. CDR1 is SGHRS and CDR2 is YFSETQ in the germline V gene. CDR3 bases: TGCGCCAGCTCATCTTGGGGCCTTAACTATGGCTACACCTTC. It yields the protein CASSSWGLNYGYTF.

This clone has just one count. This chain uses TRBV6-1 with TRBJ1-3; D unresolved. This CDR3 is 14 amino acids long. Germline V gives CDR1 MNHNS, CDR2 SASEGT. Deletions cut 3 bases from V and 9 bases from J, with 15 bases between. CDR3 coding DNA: TGTGCCAGCAGTGAGTTCAGGCCCGGGGTCACCATATATTTT. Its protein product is CASSEFRPGVTIYF.

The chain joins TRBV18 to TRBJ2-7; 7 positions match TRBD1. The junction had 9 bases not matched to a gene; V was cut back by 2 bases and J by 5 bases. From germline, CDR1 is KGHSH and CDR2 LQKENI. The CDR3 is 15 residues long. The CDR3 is CASSPEVTGSDEQYF. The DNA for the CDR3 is TGTGCCAGCTCACCAGAGGTGACAGGGTCCGACGAGCAGTACTTC.

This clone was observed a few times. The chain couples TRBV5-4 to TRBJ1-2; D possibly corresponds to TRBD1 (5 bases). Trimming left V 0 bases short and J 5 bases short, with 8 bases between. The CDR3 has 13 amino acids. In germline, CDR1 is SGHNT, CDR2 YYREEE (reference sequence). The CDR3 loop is CASSLDRLYGYTF. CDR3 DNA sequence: TGTGCCAGCAGCTTGGACAGGCTTTATGGCTACACCTTC.

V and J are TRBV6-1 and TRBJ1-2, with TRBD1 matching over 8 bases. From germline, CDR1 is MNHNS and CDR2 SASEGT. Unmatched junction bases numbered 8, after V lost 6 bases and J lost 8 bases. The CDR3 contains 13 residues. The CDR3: CASREQGVEGYTF. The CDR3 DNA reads TGTGCCAGCAGAGAACAGGGGGTTGAGGGCTACACCTTC.

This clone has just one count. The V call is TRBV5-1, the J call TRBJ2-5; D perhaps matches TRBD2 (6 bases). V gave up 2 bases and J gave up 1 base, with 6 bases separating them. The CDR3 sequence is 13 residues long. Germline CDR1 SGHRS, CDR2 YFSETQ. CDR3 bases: TGCGCCAGCAGCTTCGGGGGCCAAGAGACCCAGTACTTC. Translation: CASSFGGQETQYF.

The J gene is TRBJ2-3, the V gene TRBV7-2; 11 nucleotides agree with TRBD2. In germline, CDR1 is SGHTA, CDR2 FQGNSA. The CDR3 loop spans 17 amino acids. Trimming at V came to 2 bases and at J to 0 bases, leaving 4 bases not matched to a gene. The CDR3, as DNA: TGTGCCAGCAGCTTACGGTGGACTAGCGGGAGCACAGATACGCAGTATTTT. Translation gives CASSLRWTSGSTDTQYF. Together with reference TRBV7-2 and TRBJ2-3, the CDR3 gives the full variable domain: GAGVSQSPSNKVTEKGKDVELRCDPISGHTALYWYRQSLGQGLEFLIYFQGNSAPDKSGLPSDRFSAERTGGSVSTLTIQRTQQEDSAVYLCASSLRWTSGSTDTQYFGPGTRLTVL.

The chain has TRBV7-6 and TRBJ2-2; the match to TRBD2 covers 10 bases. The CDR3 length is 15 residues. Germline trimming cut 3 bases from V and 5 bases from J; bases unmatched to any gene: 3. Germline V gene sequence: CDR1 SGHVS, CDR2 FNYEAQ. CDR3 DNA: TGTGCCAGCAGCTTTCTAGCGGGAGATACCGGGGAGCTGTTTTTT. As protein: CASSFLAGDTGELFF.

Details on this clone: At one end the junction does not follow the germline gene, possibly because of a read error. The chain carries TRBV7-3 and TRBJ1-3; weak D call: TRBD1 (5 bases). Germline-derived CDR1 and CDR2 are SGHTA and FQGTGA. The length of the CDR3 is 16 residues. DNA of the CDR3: TGTACCAGCAGCCCCCAGGGTGGTTTGTCTGGAAACACCATATATTTT. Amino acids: CTSSPQGGLSGNTIYF.

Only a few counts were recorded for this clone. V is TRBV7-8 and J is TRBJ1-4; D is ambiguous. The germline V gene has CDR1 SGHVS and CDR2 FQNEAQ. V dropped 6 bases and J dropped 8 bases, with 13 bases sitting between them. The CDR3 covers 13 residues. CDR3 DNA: TGTGCCAGCAGGGGCAAGGGAGTCGAAAAACTGTTTTTT. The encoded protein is CASRGKGVEKLFF.